The source of this T cell receptor (beta chain) is a study of identifying expanded T cells in peripheral blood. Clones were sequenced by immunoSEQ multiplex PCR, and TCRdb holds only the in-frame ones, with some missing. The table has some 91,000 clones, around 89% seen once. Note on this clone: Its antigen is currently unknown.

The CDR3 is made up of 13 amino acids. V lost 5 bases to trimming and J lost 7 bases, with 11 bases between them. Germline CDR1 and CDR2: KGHSH and LQKENI. Overall study results and limits: Roughly two-week clone count variance significantly increased as total template count grew. Technical replicates showed 0.9 to 1.5 changed clones; two weeks roughly 15; four weeks 19.

Collection occurred without any documented infections or immune events in donors. The source of this sequence is a person aged 18 to 70 in good health. This chain uses TRBV18 with TRBJ2-2; D call uncertain. Sequencing was done on a sample of blood. For the CDR3, the DNA is TGTGCCAGCTCAGAGACTCAAAACGGGGAGCTGTTTTTT. It codes for CASSETQNGELFF. Using reference TRBV18 and TRBJ2-2 for the parts outside the CDR3, the full variable domain is NAGVMQNPRHLVRRRGQEARLRCSPMKGHSHVYWYRQLPEEGLKFMVYLQKENIIDESGMPKERFSAEFPKEGPSILRIQQVVRGDSAAYFCASSETQNGELFFGEGSRLTVL.